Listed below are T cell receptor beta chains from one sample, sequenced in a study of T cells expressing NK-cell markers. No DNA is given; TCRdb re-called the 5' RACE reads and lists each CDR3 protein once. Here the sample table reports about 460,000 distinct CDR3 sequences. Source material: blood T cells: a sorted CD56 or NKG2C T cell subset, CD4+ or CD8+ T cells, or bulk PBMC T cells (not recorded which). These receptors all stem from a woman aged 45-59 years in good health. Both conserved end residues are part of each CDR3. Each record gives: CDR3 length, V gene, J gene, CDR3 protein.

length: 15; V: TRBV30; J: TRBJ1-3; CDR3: CAWRTGAVSGNTIYF
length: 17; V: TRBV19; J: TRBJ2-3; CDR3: CASSIYPQAGNTDTQYF
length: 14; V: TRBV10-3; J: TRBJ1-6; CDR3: CAISVGDANSPLHF
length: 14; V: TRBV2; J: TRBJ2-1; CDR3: CASILRREKGEQFF
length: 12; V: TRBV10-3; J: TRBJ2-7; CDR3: CAISESSLEQYF
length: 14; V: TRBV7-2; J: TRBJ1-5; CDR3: CASSSTGGYQPQHF
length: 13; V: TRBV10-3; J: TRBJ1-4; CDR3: CATGTEGNEKLFF
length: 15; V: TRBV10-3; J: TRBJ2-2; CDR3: CAIRGLAGVTGELFF
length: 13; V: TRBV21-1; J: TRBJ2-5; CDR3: CASTNREVETQYF
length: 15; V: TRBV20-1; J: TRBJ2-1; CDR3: CSASARLAGNNEQFF
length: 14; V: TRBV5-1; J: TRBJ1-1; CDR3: CASSFGLFDTEAFF
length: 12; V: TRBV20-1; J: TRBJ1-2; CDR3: CSARWVGYGYTF
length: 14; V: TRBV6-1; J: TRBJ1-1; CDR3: CAHTRDRMNTEAFF
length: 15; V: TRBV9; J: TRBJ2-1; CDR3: CASRGIAGGPNEQFF
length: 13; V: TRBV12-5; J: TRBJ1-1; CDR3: CASGLRKNTEAFF
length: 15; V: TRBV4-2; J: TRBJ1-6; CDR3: CASSQWQDYNSPLHF
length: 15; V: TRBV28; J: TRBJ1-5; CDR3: CASSRQGTSNQPQHF
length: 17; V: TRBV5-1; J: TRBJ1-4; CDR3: CASSFGITRDRNEKLFF
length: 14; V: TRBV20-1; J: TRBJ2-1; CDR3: CSATRESYANEQFF
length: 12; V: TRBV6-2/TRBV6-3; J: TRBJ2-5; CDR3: CASAAVQETQYF
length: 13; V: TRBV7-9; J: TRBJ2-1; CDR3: CASSSGVYNEQFF
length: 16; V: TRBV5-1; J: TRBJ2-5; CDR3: CASSLGDRIHQETQYF
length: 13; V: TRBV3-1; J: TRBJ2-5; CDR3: CASSQGGKETQYF
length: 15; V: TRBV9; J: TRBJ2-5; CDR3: CASSVLAGAGETQYF
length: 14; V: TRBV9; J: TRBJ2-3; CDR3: CASSTRLVADTQYF
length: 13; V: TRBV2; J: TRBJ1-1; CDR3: CARQGSPDTEAFF
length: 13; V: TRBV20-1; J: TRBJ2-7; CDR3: CSATGLAAYEQYF
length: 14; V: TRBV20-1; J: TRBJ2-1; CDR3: CSPAVGTSGREQFF
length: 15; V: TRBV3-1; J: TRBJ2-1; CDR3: CASSLIAGGWGEQFF
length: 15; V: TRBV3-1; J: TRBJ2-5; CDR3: CASSQEGRPQETQYF
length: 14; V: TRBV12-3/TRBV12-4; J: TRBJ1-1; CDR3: CSLGPGAWNTEAFF
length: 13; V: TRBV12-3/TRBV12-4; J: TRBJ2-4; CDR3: CASTWGRKNIQYF
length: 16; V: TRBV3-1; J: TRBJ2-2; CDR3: CASSRRTAGGTGELFF
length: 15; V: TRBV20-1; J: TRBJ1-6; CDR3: CSAIPGGQLNSPLHF
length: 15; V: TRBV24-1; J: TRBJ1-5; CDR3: CATSDQGEGNQPQHF
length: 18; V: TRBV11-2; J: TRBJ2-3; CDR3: CASSSASFWSTSTDTQYF
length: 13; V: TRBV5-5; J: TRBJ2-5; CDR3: CASSFGAQETQYF
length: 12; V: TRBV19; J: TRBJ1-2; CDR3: CASSIGTVGYTF
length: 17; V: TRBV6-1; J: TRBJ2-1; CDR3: CASSVTRTSSSYNEQFF
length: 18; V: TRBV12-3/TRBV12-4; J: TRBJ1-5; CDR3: CASSLARSRTGSNQPQHF
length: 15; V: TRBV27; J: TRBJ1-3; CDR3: CASSLRRGMWNTIYF
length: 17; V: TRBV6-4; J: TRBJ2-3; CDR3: CASRVTAGQGGTDTQYF
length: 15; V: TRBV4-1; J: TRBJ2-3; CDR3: CASSQDASSTDTQYF
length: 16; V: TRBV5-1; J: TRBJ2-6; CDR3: CASSRDGLSGANVLTF
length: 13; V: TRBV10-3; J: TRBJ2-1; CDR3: CAIGSLAGAEQFF
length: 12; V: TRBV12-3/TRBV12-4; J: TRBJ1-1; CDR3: CASRGGTAEAFF
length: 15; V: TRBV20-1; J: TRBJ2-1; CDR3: CSATRTPRSYNEQFF
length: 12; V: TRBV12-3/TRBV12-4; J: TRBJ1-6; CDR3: CASSLDGSTLHF
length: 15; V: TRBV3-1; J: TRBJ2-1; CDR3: CASSQWMTAPREQFF
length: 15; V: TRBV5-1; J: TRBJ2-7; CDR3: CASSLGGGSIGEQYF
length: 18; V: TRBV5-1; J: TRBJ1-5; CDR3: CASSPGQGPSGSNQPQHF
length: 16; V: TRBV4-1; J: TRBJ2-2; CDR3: CASSQDDGASGRKLFF
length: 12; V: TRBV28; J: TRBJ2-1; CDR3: CATIASRNEQFF